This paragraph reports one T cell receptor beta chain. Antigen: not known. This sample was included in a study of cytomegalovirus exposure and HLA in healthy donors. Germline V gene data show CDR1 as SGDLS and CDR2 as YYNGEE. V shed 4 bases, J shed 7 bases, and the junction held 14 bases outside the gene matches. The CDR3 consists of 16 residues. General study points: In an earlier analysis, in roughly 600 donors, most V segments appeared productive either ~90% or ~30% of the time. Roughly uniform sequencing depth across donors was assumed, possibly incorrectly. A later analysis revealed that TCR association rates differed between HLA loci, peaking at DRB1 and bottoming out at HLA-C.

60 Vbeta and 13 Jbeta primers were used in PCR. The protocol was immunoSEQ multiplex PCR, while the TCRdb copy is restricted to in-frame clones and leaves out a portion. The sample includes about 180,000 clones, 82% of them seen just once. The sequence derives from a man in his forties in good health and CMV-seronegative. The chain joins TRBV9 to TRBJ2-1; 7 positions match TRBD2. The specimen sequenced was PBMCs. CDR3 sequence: CASSSRAGLFSNEQFF. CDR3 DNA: TGTGCCAGCAGCTCAAGAGCGGGACTGTTCAGTAATGAGCAGTTCTTC.